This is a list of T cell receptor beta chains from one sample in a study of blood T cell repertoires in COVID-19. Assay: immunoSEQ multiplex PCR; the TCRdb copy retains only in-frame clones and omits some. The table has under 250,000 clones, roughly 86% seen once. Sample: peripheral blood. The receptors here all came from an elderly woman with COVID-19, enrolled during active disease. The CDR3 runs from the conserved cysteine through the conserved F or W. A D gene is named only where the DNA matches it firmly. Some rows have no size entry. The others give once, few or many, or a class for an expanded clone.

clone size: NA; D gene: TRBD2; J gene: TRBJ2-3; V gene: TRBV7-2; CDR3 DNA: TGTGCCAGCAGCCCCACCCCGGGACTAGCGGGGGGCACAGATACGCAGTATTTT; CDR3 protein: CASSPTPGLAGGTDTQYF
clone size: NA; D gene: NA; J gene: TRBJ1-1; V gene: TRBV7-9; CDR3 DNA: TGTGCCAGCAGCTTCCAGGGAGGGACTGAAGCTTTCTTT; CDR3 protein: CASSFQGGTEAFF
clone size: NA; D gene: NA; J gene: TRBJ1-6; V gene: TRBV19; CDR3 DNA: TGTGCCAGTAAAGCAGGGGCCGGCGTCGAAAATTCACCCCTCCACTTT; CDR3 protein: CASKAGAGVENSPLHF
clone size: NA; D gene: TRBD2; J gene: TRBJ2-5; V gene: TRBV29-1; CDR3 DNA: TGCAGCGTTCTGGGGGGGGAGACCCAGTACTTC; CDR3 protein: CSVLGGETQYF
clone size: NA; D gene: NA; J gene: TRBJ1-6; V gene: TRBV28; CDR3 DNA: TGTGCCAGCAGTCAGTCCAGTCCACCCCTCCACTTT; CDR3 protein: CASSQSSPPLHF
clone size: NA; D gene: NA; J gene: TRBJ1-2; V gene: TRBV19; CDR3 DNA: TGTGCCAGTAGTAAGGGAGTTCCTGGGGGCTACACCTTC; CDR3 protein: CASSKGVPGGYTF
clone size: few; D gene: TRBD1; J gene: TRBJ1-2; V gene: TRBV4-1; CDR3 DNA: TGCGCCAGCAGCCAAGAAGGACAGGGGGCTGACTATGGCTACACCTTC; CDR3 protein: CASSQEGQGADYGYTF
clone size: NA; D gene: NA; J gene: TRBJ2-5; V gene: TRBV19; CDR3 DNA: TGTGCCAGGGGCAGACAGTTCCAAGAGACCCAGTACTTC; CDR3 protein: CARGRQFQETQYF
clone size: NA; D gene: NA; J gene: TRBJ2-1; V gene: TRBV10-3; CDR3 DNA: TGTGCCATCAGCACAGACTCCTACAATGAGCAGTTCTTC; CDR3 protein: CAISTDSYNEQFF
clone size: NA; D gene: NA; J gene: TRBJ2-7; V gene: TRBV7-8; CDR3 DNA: TGTGCCAGCAGCTTACGGGGGAACTCCTACGAGCAGTACTTC; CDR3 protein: CASSLRGNSYEQYF
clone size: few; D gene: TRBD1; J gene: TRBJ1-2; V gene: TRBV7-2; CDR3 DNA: TGTGCCAGCAGCTTCGGACAGGGGGACGTCGGCTACACCTTC; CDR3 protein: CASSFGQGDVGYTF
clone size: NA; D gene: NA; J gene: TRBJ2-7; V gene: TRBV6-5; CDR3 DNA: TGTGCCAGCACCGCAGGGATGGGCTACGAGCAGTACTTC; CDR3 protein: CASTAGMGYEQYF
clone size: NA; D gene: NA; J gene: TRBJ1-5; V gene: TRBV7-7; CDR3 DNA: TGTGCCAGCAGCTTAGCTTCTAGGAGTTATAGCAATCAGCCCCAGCATTTT; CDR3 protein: CASSLASRSYSNQPQHF
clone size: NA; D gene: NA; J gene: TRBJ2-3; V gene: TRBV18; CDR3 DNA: TGTGCCAGCTCACCACTTCAGTACACAGATACGCAGTATTTT; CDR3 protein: CASSPLQYTDTQYF
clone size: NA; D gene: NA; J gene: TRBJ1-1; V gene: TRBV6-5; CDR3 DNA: TGTGCCAGCAGCATCACAGGGAGCGGCACTGAAGCTTTCTTT; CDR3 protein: CASSITGSGTEAFF
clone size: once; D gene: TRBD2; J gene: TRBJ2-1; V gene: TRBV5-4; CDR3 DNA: TGTGCCAGCAGCGATAGCGGGGGGGCTCACAACGAGCAGTTCTTC; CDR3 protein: CASSDSGGAHNEQFF
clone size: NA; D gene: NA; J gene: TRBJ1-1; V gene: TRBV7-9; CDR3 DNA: TGTGCCAGCAGCGAAGGAGAATGGGACTATTCAGCTTTCTTT; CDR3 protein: CASSEGEWDYSAFF
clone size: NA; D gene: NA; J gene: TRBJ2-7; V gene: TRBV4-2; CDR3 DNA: TGTGCCAGCAGCCCGGCCGGGACATCTACTAGGGGCGAGCAGTACTTC; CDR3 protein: CASSPAGTSTRGEQYF
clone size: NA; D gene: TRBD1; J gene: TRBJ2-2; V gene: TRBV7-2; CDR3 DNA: TGTGCCAGCAGCAACAGGGGGTCGAACACCGGGGAGCTGTTTTTT; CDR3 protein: CASSNRGSNTGELFF
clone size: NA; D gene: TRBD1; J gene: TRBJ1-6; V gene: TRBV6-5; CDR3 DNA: TGTGCCAGCAGCTTCGGACAGGGACGCAATTCACCCCTCCACTTT; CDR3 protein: CASSFGQGRNSPLHF
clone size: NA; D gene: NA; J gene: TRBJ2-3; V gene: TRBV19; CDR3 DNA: TGTGCCAGTACGATACAGGGAAGTTGGGCAGATACGCAGTATTTT; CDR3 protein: CASTIQGSWADTQYF
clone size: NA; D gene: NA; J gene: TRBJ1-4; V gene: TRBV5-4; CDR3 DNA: TGTGCCAGCACCTTTGAGCCTCAGCGGGCTGAAGAAAAACTGTTTTTT; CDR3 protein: CASTFEPQRAEEKLFF
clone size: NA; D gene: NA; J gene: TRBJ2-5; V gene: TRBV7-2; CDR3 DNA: TGTGCCAGCAGACGTTATACTAGCCACCAAGAGACCCAGTACTTC; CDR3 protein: CASRRYTSHQETQYF
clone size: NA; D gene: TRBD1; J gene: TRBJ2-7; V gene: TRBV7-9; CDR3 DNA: TGTGCCAGCAGCTCCCAAGCCGGGACAGGCTACGAGCAGTACTTC; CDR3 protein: CASSSQAGTGYEQYF
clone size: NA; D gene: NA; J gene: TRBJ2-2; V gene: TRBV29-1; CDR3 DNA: TGCAGCGCCCGCCCAGGGACCGGGGAGCTGTTTTTT; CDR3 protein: CSARPGTGELFF
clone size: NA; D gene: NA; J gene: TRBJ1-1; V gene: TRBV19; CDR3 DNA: TGTGCCAGTAGTATAGATCCGCAGGTTAGAGCTTTCTTT; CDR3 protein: CASSIDPQVRAFF
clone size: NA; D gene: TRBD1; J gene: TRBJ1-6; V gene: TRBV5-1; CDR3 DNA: TGCGCCAGCAGCTTGAACCTGGGGACAGGTTTCAGCTCCTATAATTCACCCCTCCACTTT; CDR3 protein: CASSLNLGTGFSSYNSPLHF
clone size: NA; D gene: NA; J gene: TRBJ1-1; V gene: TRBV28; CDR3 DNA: TGTGCCAGCAGTTTCGTGGGAGGGGCGACTCTAAACACTGAAGCTTTCTTT; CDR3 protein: CASSFVGGATLNTEAFF
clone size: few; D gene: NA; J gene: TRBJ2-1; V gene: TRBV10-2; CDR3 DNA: TGCGCCAGCAAAGGAGGTACCATAGTCAGCTCCTACAATGAGCAGTTCTTC; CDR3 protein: CASKGGTIVSSYNEQFF
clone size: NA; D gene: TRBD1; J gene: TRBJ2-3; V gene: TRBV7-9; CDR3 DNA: TGTGCCAGTCGACAGGGATCCGCAGATACGCAGTATTTT; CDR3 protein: CASRQGSADTQYF
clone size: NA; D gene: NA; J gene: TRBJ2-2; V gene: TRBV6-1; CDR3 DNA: TGTGCCAGCAGTGAGGGGGGGGCAATCGGGGAGCTGTTTTTT; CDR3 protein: CASSEGGAIGELFF
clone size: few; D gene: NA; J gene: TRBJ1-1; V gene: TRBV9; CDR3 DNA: TGTGCCAGCAGCGTAAACCCGACAGGAACCGAAGCTTTCTTT; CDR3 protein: CASSVNPTGTEAFF
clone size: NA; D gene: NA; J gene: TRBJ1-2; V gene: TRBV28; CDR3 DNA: TGTGCCAGCAGTTTAGGGCAGGGAGGTGGCTACACCTTC; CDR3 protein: CASSLGQGGGYTF
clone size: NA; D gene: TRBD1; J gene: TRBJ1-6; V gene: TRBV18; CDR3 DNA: TGTGCCAGCTCACCAGGACAGGGGACGGATTCACCCCTCCACTTT; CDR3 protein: CASSPGQGTDSPLHF
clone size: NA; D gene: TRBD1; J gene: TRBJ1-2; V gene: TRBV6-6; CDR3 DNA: TGTGCCAGCAACGGACAGGGGGCGGACGGCTACACCTTC; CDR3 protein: CASNGQGADGYTF
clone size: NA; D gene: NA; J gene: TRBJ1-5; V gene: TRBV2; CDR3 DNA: TGTGCCAGCAGTGAAGCGCGGCCAGGGGGCAATCAGCCCCAGCATTTT; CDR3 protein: CASSEARPGGNQPQHF
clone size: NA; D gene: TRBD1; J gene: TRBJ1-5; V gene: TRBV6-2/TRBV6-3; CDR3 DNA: TGTGCCAGCAGTTACGGGACAGGGGGGGAGCCCCAGCATTTT; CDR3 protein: CASSYGTGGEPQHF
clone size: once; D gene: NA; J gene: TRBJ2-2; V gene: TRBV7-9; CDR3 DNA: TGTGCCAGCAGCTTGTCTAGCGAGGTCGCCGGGGAGCTGTTTTTT; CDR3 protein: CASSLSSEVAGELFF
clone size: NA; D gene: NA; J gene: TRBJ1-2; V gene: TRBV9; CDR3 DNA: TGTGCCAGCAGCTCCCGACAGGAGCGAGACTATGGCTACACCTTC; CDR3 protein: CASSSRQERDYGYTF
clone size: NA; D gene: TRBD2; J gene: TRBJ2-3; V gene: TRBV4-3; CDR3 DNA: TGCGCCAGCAGCCAAGAAGCGGGGTCCTCCGCAGATACGCAGTATTTT; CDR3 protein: CASSQEAGSSADTQYF